Ten or more counts support the clone carrying this T cell receptor beta chain. The target antigen is unknown. This record comes from a study of regulatory T cells in long-lasting Graves disease. Described time point: newly diagnosed GD, antithyroid drugs for less than 3 months. Preparation of the TCR library used RNA extracted from PBMCs. For TCR beta, libraries came from iRepertoire HTBI primers and Arm-PCR of CDR3 regions. MiXCR was run by TCRdb on the multiplex PCR reads, yielding one entry per CDR3 protein. The table shows about 440,000 distinct CDR3 sequences, with over 15% occurring only once. Study-wide findings and caveats: New patients shared more than 950 public clonotypes, and persistent patients shared more, with around 2,600.

These data are also associated with another study on T cells in Graves' hyperthyroidism and ophthalmopathy. From that study: Every diagnosis used clinical symptoms, serum thyroxine and TRAb, thyroid ultrasound and orbital computed tomography. When the TCR CDR3 underwent first-round RT-PCR, the HTBI primer set was used.

This clonotype was obtained from a woman under 30 with Graves disease. The sample consisted of peripheral blood mononuclear cells (PBMCs), taken at new diagnosis, from a patient treated with antithyroid drugs.

The CDR3: CASTARDRGNTEAFF. CDR3 sequence (DNA): TGTGCCAGTACCGCCCGGGACAGAGGGAACACTGAAGCTTTCTTT. The rearrangement uses TRBV19 and TRBJ1-1, with 7 bases that match TRBD1. V gave up 7 bases and J gave up 1 base; unmatched junction bases: 9. CDR3 length equals 15 residues. From germline, CDR1 is LNHDA and CDR2 SQIVND (reference sequence).